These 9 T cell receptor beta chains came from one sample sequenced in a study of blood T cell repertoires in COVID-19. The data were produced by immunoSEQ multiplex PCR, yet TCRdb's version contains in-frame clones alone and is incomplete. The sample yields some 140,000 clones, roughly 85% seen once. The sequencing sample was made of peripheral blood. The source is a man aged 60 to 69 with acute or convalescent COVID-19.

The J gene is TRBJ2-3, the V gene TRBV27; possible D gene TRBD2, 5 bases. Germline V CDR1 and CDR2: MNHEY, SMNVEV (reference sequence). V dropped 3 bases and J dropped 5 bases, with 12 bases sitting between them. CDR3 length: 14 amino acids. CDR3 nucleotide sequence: TGTGCCAGCAGTTTTAGCGCATATTTAGATACGCAGTATTTT. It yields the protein CASSFSAYLDTQYF.

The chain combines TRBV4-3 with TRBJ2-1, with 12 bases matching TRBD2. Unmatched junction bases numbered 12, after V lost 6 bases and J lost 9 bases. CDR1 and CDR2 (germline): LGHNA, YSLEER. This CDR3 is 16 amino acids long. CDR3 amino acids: CASRPTSGRSSSEQFF. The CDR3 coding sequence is TGCGCCAGCAGGCCGACTAGCGGGAGATCTTCCAGTGAGCAGTTCTTC.

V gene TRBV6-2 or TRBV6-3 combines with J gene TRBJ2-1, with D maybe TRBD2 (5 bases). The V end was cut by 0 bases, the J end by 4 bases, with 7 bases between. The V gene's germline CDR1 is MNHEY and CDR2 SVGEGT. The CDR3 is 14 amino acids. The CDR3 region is CASSYSREYNEQFF. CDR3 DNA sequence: TGTGCCAGCAGTTACTCAAGGGAGTACAATGAGCAGTTCTTC.

Here the CDR3 reads CASSLSSSRGTDTQYF. The CDR3 bases are TGTGCCAGCAGCTTATCCTCCAGCCGGGGGACAGATACGCAGTATTTT. The chain uses TRBV7-6 and TRBJ2-3; D perhaps matches TRBD2 (6 bases). Between the trimmed V and J ends, which lost 2 bases and 3 bases, there was a span of 15 bases. The CDR3 contains 16 residues. Germline V gene sequence: CDR1 SGHVS, CDR2 FNYEAQ.

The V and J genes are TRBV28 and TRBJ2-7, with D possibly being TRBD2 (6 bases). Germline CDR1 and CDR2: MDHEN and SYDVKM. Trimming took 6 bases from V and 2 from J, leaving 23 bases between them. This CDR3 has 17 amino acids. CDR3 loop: CASRPTGLRDGTYEQYF. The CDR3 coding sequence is TGTGCCAGCAGGCCTACCGGGTTGCGGGACGGTACCTACGAGCAGTACTTC.

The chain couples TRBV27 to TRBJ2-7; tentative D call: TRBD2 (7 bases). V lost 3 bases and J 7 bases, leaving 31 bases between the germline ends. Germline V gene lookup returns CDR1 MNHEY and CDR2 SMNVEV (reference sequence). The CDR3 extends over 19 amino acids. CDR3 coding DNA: TGTGCCAGCAGTTTGAACCCCCCCCTTATAGCGGGCCATAGGGGGGAGCAGTACTTC. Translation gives CASSLNPPLIAGHRGEQYF.

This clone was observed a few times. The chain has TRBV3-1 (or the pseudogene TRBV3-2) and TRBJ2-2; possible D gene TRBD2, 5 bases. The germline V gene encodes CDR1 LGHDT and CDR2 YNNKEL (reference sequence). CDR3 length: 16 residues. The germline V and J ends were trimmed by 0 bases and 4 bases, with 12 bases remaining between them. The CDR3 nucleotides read TGTGCCAGCAGCCAAGATTCTTGGGCGGGCACCGGGGAGCTGTTTTTT. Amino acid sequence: CASSQDSWAGTGELFF.

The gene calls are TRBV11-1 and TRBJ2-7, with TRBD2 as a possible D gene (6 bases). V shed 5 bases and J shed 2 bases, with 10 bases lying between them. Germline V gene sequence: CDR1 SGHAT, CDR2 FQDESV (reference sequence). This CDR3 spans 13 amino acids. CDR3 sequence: CASSRDLTYEQYF. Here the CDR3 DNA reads TGTGCCAGCAGCCGGGACTTAACCTACGAGCAGTACTTC.

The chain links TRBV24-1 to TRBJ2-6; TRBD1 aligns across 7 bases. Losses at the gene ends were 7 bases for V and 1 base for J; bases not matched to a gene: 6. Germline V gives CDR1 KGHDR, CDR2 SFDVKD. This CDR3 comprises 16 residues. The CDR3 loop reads CATSARGMSGANVLTF. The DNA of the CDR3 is TGTGCCACCAGCGCCAGGGGGATGTCTGGGGCCAACGTCCTGACTTTC.